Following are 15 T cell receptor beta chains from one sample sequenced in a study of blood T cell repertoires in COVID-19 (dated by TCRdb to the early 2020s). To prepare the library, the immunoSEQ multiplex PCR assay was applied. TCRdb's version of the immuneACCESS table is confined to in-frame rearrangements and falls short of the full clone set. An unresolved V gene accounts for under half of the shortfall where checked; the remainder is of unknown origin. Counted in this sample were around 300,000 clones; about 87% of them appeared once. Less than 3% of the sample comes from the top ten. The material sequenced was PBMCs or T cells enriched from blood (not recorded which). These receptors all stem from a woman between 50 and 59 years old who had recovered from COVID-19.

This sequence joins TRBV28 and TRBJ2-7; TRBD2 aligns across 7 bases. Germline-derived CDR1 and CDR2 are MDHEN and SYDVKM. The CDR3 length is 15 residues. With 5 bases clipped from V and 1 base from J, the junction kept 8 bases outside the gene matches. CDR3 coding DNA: TGTGCCAGCAGTCCCACAGCGGGACGTTCCTACGAGCAGTACTTC. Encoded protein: CASSPTAGRSYEQYF.

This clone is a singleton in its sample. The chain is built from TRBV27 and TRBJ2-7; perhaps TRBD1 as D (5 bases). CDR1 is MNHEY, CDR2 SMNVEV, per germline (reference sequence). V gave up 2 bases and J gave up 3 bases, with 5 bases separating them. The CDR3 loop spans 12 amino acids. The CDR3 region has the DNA TGTGCCAGCAGTTTACAGGGCTACGAGCAGTACTTC. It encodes CASSLQGYEQYF.

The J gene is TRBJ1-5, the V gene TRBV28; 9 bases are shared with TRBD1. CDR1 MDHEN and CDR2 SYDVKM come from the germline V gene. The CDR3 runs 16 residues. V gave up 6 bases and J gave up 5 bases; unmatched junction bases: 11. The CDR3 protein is CASSRADRGSDQPQHF. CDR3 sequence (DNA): TGTGCCAGCAGCCGAGCCGACAGGGGGTCCGATCAGCCCCAGCATTTT. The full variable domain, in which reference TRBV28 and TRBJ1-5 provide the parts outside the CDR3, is DVKVTQSSRYLVKRTGEKVFLECVQDMDHENMFWYRQDPGLGLRLIYFSYDVKMKEKGDIPEGYSVSREKKERFSLILESASTNQTSMYLCASSRADRGSDQPQHFGDGTRLSIL.

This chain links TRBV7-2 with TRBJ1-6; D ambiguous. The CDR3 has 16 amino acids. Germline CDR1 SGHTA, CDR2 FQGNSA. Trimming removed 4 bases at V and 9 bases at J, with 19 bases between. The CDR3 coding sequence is TGTGCCAGCAGCTCGACTCGGACGAAGAGGGTTTCACCCCTCCACTTT. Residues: CASSSTRTKRVSPLHF.

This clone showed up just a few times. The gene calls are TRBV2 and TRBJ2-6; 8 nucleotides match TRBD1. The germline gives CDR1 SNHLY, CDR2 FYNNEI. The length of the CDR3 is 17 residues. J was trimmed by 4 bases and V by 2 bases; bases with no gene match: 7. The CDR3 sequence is CASSERTGITGANVLTF. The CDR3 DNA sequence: TGTGCCAGCAGTGAAAGGACAGGGATTACGGGGGCCAACGTCCTGACTTTC. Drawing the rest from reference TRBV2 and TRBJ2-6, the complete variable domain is EPEVTQTPSHQVTQMGQEVILRCVPISNHLYFYWYRQILGQKVEFLVSFYNNEISEKSEIFDDQFSVERPDGSNFTLKIRSTKLEDSAMYFCASSERTGITGANVLTFGAGSRLTVL.

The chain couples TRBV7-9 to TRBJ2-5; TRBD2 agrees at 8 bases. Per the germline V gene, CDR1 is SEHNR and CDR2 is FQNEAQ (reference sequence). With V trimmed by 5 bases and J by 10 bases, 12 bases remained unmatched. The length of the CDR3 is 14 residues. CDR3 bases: TGTGCCAGCAGCCAAAGGGGGACTAGGGGGGACCAGTACTTC. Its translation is CASSQRGTRGDQYF.

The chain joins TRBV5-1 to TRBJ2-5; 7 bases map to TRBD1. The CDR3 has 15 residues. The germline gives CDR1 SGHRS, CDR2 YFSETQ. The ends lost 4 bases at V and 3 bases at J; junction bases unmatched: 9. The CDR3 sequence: CASSPADRDEETQYF. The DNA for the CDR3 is TGCGCCAGCAGCCCAGCCGACAGGGACGAAGAGACCCAGTACTTC.

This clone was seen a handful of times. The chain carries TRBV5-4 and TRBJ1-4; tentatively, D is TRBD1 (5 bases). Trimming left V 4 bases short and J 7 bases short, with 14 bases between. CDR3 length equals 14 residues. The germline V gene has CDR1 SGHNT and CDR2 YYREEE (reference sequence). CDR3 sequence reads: CASSPGGRGEKLFF. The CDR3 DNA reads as TGTGCCAGCAGCCCCGGGGGTAGAGGTGAAAAACTGTTTTTT. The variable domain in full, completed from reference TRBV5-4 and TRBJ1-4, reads ETGVTQSPTHLIKTRGQQVTLRCSSQSGHNTVSWYQQALGQGPQFIFQYYREEENGRGNFPPRFSGLQFPNYSSELNVNALELDDSALYLCASSPGGRGEKLFFGSGTQLSVL.

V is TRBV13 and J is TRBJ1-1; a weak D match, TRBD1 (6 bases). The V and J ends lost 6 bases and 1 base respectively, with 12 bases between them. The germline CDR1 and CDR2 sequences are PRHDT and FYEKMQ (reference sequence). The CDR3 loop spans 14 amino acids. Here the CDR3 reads CASSRTEGNTEAFF. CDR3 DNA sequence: TGTGCCAGCAGTCGGACAGAAGGGAACACTGAAGCTTTCTTT. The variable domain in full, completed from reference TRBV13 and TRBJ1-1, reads AAGVIQSPRHLIKEKRETATLKCYPIPRHDTVYWYQQGPGQDPQFLISFYEKMQSDKGSIPDRFSAQQFSDYHSELNMSSLELGDSALYFCASSRTEGNTEAFFGQGTRLTVV.

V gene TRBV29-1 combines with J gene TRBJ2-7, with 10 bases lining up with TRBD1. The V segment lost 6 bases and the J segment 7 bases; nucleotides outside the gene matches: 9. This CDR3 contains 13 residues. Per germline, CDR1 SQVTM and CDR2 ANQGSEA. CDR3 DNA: TGCAGCGTACGACAGGGGGCAACGAGAGAGCAGTACTTC. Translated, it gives CSVRQGATREQYF.

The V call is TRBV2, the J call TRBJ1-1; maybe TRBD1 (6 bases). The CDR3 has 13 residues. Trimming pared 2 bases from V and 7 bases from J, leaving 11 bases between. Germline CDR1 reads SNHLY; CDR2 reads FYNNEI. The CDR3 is CASSEPGGVEAFF. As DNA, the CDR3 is TGTGCCAGCAGTGAACCTGGGGGCGTTGAAGCTTTCTTT.

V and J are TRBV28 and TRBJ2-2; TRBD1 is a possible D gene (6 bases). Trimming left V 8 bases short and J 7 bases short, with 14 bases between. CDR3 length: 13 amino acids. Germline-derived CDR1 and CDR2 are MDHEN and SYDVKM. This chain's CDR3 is CASSLGGYGELFF. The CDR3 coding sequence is TGTGCCAGCTCCCTAGGGGGTTACGGGGAGCTGTTTTTT.

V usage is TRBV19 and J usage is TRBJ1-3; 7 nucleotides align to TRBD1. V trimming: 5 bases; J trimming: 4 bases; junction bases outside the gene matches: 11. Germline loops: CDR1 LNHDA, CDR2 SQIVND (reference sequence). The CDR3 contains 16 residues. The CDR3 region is CASSPEHRGPGNTIYF. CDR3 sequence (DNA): TGTGCCAGTAGTCCCGAACACAGGGGTCCCGGAAACACCATATATTTT.

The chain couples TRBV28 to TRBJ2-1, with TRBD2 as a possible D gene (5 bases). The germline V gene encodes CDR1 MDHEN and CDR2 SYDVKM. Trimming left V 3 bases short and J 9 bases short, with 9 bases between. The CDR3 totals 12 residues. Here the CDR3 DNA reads TGTGCCAGCAGTTTCGATCGGGGTGAGCAGTTCTTC. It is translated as CASSFDRGEQFF. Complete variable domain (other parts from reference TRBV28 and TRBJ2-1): DVKVTQSSRYLVKRTGEKVFLECVQDMDHENMFWYRQDPGLGLRLIYFSYDVKMKEKGDIPEGYSVSREKKERFSLILESASTNQTSMYLCASSFDRGEQFFGPGTRLTVL.

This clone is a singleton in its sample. The CDR3 is CASSAGQGEKLFF. Written as DNA, the CDR3 is TGTGCCAGCTCAGCAGGGCAGGGGGAAAAACTGTTTTTT. The chain links TRBV18 to TRBJ1-4; perhaps TRBD1 as D (6 bases). Trimming cost V 5 bases and J 8 bases, with 12 bases left between them. Germline V gene sequence: CDR1 KGHSH, CDR2 LQKENI. The CDR3 has 13 amino acids.